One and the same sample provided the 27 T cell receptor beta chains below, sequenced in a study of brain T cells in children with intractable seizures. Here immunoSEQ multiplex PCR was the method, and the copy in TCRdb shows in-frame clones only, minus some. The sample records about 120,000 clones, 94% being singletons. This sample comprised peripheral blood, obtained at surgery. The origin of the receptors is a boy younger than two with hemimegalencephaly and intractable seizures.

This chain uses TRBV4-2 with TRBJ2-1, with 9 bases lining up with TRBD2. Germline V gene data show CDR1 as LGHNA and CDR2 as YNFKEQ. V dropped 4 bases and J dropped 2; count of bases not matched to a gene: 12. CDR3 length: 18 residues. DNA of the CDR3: TGTGCCAGCAGCCTGGGTGCGGGAGGGCCTAGCACCTACAATGAGCAGTTCTTC. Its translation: CASSLGAGGPSTYNEQFF.

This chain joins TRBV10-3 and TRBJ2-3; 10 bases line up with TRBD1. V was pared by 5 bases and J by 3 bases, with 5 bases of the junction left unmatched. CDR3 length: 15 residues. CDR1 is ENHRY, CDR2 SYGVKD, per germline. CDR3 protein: CAISSDRGQTDTQYF. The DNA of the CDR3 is TGTGCCATCAGTTCTGACAGGGGGCAAACAGATACGCAGTATTTT.

The CDR3 coding sequence is TGTGCCAGCAGTCCACTCCTGCCGGCCACTGAAGCTTTCTTT. Translating it yields CASSPLLPATEAFF. The J gene is TRBJ1-1, the V gene TRBV6-5; D gene ambiguous. V was clipped by 5 bases and J by 4 bases, with 14 bases between them. The CDR3 is 14 amino acids. Germline V lookup: CDR1 MNHEY, CDR2 SVGAGI.

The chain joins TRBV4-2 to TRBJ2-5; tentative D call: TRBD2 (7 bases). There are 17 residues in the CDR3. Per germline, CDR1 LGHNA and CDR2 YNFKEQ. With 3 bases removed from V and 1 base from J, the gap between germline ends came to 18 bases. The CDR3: CASSQIGGAGFQETQYF. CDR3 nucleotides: TGTGCCAGCAGCCAGATAGGGGGGGCGGGATTCCAAGAGACCCAGTACTTC.

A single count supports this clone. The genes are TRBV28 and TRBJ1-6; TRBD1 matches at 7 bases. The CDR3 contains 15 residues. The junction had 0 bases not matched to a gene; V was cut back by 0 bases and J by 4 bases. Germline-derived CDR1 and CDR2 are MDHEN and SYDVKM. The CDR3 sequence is CASSLWGQYNSPLHF. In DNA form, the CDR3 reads TGTGCCAGCAGTTTATGGGGACAGTATAATTCACCCCTCCACTTT.

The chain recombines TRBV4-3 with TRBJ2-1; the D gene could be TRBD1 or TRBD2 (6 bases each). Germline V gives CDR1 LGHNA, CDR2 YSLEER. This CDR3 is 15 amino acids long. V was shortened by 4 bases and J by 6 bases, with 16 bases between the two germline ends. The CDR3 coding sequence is TGCGCCAGCAGCCGGGGGAGGACAGCGGGCAATGAGCAGTTCTTC. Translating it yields CASSRGRTAGNEQFF.

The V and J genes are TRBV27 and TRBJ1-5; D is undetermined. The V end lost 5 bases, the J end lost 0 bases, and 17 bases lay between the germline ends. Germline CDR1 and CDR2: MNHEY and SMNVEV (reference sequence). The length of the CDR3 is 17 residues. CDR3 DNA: TGTGCCAGCAGTCAAGCGAAGACACACACTAGCAATCAGCCCCAGCATTTT. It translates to CASSQAKTHTSNQPQHF.

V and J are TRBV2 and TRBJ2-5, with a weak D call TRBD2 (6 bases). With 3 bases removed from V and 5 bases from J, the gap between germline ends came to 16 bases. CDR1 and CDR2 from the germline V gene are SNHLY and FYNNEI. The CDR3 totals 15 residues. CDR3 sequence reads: CASSDGSRRSETQYF. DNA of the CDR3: TGTGCCAGCAGTGACGGGAGTAGAAGGAGCGAGACCCAGTACTTC.

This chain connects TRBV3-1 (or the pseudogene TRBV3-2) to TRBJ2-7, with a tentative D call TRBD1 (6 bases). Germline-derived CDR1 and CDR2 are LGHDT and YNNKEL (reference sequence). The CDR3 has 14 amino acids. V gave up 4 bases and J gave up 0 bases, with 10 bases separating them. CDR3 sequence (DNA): TGTGCCAGCAGCCCGAGACAGGACTCCTACGAGCAGTACTTC. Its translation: CASSPRQDSYEQYF.

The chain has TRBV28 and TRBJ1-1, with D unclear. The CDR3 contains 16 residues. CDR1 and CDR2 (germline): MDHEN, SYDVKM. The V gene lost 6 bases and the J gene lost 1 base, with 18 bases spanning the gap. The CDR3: CASRSGGRRTNTEAFF. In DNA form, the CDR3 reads TGTGCCAGCAGGTCCGGCGGGCGACGAACGAACACTGAAGCTTTCTTT.

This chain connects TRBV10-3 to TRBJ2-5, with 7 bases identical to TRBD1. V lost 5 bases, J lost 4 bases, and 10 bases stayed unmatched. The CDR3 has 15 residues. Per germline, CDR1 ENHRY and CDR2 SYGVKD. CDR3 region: CAISPYRGVGETQYF. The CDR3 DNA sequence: TGTGCCATCAGTCCTTACAGGGGAGTGGGAGAGACCCAGTACTTC.

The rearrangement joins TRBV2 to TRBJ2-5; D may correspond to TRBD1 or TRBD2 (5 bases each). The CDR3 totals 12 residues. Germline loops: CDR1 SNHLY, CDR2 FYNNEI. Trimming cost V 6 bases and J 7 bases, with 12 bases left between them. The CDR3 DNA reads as TGTGCCAGCAGGGGGGACGAGGCGACCCAGTACTTC. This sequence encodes CASRGDEATQYF. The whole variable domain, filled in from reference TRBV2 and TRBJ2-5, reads EPEVTQTPSHQVTQMGQEVILRCVPISNHLYFYWYRQILGQKVEFLVSFYNNEISEKSEIFDDQFSVERPDGSNFTLKIRSTKLEDSAMYFCASRGDEATQYFGPGTRLLVL.

Written as DNA, the CDR3 is TGTGCCAGCAGCTTAGGCGGGAACTCCTACAATGAGCAGTTCTTC. This sequence encodes CASSLGGNSYNEQFF. The rearrangement links TRBV7-2 to TRBJ2-1, with a tentative D call TRBD2 (6 bases). Per the germline V gene, CDR1 is SGHTA and CDR2 is FQGNSA. This CDR3 has 15 residues. Trimming cost V 1 base and J 0 bases, with 7 bases left between them. The whole variable domain, remainder taken from reference TRBV7-2 and TRBJ2-1, is GAGVSQSPSNKVTEKGKDVELRCDPISGHTALYWYRQSLGQGLEFLIYFQGNSAPDKSGLPSDRFSAERTGGSVSTLTIQRTQQEDSAVYLCASSLGGNSYNEQFFGPGTRLTVL.

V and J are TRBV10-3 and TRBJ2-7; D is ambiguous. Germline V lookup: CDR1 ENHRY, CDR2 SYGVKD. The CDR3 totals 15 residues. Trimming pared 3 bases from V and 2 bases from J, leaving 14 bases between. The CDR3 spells CAISDVVSPTYEQYF. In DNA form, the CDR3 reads TGTGCCATCAGTGATGTGGTTTCTCCCACCTACGAGCAGTACTTC.

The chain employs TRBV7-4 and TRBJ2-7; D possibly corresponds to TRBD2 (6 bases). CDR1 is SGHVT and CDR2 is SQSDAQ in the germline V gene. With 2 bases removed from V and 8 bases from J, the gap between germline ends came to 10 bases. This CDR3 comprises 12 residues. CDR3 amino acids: CASSLSEGQQYF. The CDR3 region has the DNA TGTGCCAGCAGCTTATCGGAGGGCCAGCAGTACTTC.

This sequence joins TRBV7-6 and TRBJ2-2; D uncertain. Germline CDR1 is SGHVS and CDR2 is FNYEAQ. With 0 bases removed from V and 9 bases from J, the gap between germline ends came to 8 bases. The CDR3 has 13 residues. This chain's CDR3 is CASSLAGNWELFF. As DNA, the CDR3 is TGTGCCAGCAGCTTAGCGGGAAACTGGGAGCTGTTTTTT.

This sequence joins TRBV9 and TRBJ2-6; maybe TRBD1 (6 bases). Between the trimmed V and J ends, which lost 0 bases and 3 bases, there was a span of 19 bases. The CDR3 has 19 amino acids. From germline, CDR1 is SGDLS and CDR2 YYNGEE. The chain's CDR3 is CASSVEPRGRFNGANVLTF. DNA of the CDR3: TGTGCCAGCAGCGTAGAACCCAGGGGCAGGTTTAATGGGGCCAACGTCCTGACTTTC.

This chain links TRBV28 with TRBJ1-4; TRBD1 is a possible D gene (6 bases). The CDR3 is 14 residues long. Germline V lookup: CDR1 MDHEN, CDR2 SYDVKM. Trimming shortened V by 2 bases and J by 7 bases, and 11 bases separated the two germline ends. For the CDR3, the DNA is TGTGCCAGCAGTTTAAGAGGGGGGGGTGAAAAACTGTTTTTT. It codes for CASSLRGGGEKLFF. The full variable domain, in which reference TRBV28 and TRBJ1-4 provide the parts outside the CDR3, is DVKVTQSSRYLVKRTGEKVFLECVQDMDHENMFWYRQDPGLGLRLIYFSYDVKMKEKGDIPEGYSVSREKKERFSLILESASTNQTSMYLCASSLRGGGEKLFFGSGTQLSVL.

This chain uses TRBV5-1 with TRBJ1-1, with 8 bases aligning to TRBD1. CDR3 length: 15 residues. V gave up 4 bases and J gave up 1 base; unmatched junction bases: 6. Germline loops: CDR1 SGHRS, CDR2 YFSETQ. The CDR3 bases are TGCGCCAGCAGCCGACTCCAGGGGGCGAACACTGAAGCTTTCTTT. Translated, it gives CASSRLQGANTEAFF.

The CDR3, as DNA: TGTGCCAGCGGATCAAGCCCTAGCTCGGAGACCCAGTACTTC. This translates into CASGSSPSSETQYF. The chain combines TRBV27 with TRBJ2-5; tentatively, D is TRBD2 (5 bases). Trimming shortened V by 8 bases and J by 5 bases, and 18 bases separated the two germline ends. The CDR3 is 14 amino acids. Germline V gives CDR1 MNHEY, CDR2 SMNVEV (reference sequence).

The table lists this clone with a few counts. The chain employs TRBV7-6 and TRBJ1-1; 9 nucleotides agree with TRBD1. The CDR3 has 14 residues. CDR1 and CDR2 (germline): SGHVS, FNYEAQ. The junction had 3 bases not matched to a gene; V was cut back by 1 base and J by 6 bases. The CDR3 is CASSLGTGGSEAFF. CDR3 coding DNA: TGTGCCAGCAGCTTAGGCACAGGGGGCTCTGAAGCTTTCTTT.

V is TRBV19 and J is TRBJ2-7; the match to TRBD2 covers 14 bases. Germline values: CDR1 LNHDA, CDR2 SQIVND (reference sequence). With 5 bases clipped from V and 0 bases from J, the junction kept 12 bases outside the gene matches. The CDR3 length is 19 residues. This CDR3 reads CASSPRLAGGRGGSYEQYF. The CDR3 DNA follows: TGTGCCAGTAGTCCACGACTAGCGGGAGGGAGAGGGGGCTCCTACGAGCAGTACTTC.

CDR3 residues: CASSSGQGGDYGYTF. Here the CDR3 DNA reads TGTGCCAGCAGCTCCGGACAGGGAGGGGACTATGGCTACACCTTC. The chain employs TRBV7-9 and TRBJ1-2; 8 positions agree with TRBD1. Germline V gives CDR1 SEHNR, CDR2 FQNEAQ (reference sequence). With 4 bases clipped from V and 3 bases from J, the junction kept 7 bases outside the gene matches. There are 15 residues in the CDR3.

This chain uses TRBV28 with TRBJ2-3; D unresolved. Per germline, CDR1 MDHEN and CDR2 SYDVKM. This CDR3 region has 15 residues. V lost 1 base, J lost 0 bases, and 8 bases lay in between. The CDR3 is CASSLSVPSTDTQYF. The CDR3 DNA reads TGTGCCAGCAGTTTATCAGTCCCTAGCACAGATACGCAGTATTTT.

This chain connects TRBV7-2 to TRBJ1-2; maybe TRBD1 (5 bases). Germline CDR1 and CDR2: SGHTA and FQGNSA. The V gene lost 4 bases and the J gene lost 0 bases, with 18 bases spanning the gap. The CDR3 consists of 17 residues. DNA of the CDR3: TGTGCCAGCAGCTGGGGCTTGGCGGGGGAGACTAACTATGGCTACACCTTC. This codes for CASSWGLAGETNYGYTF.

CDR3 nucleotide sequence: TGCGCCAGCAGTGAGATGGGGACTAGCGGACCCCACGAGCAGTACTTC. As protein: CASSEMGTSGPHEQYF. The chain joins TRBV10-1 to TRBJ2-7; 11 nucleotides agree with TRBD2. CDR3 length: 16 amino acids. V shed 2 bases and J 5 bases; nucleotides not matched to a gene: 8. CDR1 is WNHNN and CDR2 is SYGVQD in the germline V gene (reference sequence).

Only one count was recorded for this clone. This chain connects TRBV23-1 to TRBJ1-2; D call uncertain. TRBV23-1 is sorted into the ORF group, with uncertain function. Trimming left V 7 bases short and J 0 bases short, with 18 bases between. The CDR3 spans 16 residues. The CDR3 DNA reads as TGCGCCAGCACCTCCAATAATAGGCCCACTAACTATGGCTACACCTTC. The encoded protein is CASTSNNRPTNYGYTF.